This TCR beta chain was observed in a study of human T cells and chemical hapten exposure. Sample time point: pre-sensitization, week 0. As to treatment: therapeutic diphenylcyclopropenone sensitization with weekly scalp DPC. Germline V gene sequence: CDR1 DFQATT, CDR2 SNEGSKA (reference sequence). Trimming cost V 5 bases and J 9 bases; bases outside gene matches: 6. The CDR3 is 14 amino acids. This clonotype has just a few counts. TCRdb re-called the RACE reads with MiXCR, one entry per CDR3 protein. The top ten clones hold about 1.6% of a sample with more than 80,000 distinct CDR3 sequences, roughly 12% of them seen once.

This sample comprised whole blood, obtained in connection with sensitization to the hapten diphenylcyclopropenone (DPC). The chain links TRBV20-1 to TRBJ2-1; 14 nucleotides align to TRBD2. This sequence was found in a woman aged 45 to 65 with alopecia areata. Some clones in this sample may be carry-over from other donors' samples. The DNA of the CDR3 is TGCAGTGCTCCGGGACTAGCGGGAGCCGGTGAGCAGTTCTTC. Encoded protein: CSAPGLAGAGEQFF.